The source of this T cell receptor (beta chain) is a study of blood T cell repertoires in COVID-19. On the study more broadly: In each case, the material was cDNA or gDNA derived from T cells, B-cell-depleted T cells, or PBMCs.

The CDR3 is made up of 16 amino acids. As originally analysed: Scientists estimated how many nucleated cells there were by amplifying reference gene primers. Assay used: immunoSEQ multiplex PCR; TCRdb lists only in-frame clones, some missing. The V and J calls and clone size come from that table; D and trimming were worked out from the DNA. The sample shows roughly 63,000 clones, less than 80% of them seen only once. The clonotype comes from a human donor in a cohort sampled during active COVID-19. What was sequenced was peripheral blood. The gene calls are TRBV7-5 and TRBJ2-5; the D call of TRBD1 is as the table states it, not checked on the DNA. TRBV7-5 is an annotated pseudogene. Written as DNA, the CDR3 is TGTGCCAGAAGCCCTCGGGACAGGGGGCGGGGAGAGACCCAGTACTTC. It is translated as CARSPRDRGRGETQYF.